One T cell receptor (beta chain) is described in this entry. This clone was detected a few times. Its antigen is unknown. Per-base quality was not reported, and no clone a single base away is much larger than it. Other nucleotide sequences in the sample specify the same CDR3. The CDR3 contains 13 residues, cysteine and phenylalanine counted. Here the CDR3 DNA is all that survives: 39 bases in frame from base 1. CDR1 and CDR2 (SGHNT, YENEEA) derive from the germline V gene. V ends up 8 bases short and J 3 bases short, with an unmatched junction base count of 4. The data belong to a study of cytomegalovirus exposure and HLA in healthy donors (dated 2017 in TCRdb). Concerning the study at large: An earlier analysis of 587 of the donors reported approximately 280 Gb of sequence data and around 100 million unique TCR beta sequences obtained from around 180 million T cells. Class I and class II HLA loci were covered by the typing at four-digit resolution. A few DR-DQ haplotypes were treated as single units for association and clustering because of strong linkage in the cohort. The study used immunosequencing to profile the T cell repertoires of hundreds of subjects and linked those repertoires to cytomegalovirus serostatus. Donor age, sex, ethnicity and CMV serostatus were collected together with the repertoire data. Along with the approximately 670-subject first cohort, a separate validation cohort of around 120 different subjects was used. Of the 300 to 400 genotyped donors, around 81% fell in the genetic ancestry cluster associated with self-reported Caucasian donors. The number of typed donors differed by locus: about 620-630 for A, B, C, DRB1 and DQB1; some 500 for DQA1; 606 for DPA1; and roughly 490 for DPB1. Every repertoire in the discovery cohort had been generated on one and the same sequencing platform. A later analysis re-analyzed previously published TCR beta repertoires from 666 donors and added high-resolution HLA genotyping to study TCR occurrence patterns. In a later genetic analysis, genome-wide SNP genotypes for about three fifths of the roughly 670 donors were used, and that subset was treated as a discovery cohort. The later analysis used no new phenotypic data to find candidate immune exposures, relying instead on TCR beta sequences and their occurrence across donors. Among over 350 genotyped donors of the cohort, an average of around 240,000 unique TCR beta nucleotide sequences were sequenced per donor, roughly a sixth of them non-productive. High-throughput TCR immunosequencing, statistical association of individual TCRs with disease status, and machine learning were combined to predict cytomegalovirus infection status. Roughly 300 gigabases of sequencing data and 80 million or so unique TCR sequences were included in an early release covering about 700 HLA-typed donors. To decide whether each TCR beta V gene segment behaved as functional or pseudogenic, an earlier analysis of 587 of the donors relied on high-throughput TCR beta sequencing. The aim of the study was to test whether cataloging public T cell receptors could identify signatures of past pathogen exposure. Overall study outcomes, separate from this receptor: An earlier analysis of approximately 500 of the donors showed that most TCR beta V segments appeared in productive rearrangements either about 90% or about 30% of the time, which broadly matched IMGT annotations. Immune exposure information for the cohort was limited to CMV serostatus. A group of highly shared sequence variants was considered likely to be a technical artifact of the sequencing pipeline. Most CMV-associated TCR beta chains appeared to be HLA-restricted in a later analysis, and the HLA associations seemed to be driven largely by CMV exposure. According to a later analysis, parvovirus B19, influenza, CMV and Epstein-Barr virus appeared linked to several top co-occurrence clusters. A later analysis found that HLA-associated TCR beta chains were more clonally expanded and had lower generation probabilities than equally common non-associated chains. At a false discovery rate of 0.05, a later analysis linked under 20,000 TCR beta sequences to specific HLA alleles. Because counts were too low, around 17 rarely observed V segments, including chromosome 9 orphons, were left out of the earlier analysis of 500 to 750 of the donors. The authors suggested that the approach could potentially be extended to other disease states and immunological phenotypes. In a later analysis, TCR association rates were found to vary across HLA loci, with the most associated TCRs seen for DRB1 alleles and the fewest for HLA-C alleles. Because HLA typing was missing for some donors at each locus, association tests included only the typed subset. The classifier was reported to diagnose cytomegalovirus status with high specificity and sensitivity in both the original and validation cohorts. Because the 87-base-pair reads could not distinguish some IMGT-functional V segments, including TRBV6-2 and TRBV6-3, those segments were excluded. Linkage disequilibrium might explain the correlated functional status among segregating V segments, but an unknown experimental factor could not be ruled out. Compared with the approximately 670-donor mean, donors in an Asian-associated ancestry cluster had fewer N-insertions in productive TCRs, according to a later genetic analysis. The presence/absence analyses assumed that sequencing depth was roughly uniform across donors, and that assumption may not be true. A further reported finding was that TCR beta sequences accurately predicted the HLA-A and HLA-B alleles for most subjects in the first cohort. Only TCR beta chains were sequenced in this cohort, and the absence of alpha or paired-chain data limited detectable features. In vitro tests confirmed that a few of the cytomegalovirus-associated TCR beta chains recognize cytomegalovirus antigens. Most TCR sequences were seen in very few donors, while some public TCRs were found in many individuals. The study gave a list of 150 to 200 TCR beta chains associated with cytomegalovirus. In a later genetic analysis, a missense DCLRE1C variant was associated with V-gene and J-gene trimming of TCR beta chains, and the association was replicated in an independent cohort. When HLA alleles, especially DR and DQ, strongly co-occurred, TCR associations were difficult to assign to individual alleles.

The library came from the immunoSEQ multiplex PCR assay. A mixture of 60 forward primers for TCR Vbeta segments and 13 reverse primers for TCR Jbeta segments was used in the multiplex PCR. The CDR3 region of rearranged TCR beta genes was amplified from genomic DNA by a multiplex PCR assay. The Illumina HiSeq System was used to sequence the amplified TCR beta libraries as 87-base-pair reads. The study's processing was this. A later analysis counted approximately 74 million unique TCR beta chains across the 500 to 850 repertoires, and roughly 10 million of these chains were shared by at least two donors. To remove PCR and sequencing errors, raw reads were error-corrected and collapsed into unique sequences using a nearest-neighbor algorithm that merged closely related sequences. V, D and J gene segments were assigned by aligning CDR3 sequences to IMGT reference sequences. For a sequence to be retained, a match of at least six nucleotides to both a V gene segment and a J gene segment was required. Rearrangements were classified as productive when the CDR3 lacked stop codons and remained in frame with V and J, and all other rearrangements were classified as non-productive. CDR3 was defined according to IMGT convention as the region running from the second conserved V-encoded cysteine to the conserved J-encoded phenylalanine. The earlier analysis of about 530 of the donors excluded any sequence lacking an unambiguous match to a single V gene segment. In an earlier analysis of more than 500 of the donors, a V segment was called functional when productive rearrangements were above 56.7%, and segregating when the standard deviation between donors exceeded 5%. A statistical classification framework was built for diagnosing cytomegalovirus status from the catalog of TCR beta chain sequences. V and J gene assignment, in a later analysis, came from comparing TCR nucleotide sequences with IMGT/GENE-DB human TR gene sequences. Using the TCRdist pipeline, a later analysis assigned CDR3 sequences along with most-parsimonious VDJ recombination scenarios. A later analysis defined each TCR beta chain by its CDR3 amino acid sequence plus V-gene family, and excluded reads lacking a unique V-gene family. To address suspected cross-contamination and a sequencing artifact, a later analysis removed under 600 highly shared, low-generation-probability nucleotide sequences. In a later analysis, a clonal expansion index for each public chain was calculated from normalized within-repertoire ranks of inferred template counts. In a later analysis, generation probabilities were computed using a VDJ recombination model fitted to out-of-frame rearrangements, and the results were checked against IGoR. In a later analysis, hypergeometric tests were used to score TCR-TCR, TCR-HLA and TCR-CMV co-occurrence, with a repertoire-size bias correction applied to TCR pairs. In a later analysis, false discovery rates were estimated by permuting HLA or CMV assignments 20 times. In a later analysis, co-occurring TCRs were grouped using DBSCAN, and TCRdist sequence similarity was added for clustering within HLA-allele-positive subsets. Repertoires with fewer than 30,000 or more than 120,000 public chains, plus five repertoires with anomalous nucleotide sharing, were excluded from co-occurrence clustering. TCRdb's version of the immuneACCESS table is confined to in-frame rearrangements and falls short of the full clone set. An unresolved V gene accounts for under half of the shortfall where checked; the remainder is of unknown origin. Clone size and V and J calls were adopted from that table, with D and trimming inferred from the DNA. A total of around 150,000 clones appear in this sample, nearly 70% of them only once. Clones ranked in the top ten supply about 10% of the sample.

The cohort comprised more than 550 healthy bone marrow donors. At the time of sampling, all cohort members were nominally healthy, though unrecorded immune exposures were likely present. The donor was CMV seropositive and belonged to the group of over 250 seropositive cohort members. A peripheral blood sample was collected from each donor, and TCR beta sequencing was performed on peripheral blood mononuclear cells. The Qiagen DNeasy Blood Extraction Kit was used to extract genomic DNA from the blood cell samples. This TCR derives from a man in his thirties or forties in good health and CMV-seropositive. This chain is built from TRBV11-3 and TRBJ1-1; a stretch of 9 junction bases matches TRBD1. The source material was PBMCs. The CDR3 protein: CASSRQGDTEAFF. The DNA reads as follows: TGTGCCAGCTCACGACAGGGGGACACTGAAGCTTTCTTT. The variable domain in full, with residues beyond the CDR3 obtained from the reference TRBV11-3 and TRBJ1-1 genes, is EAGVVQSPRYKIIEKKQPVAFWCNPISGHNTLYWYLQNLGQGPELLIRYENEEAVDDSQLPKDRFSAERLKGVDSTLKIQPAELGDSAVYLCASSRQGDTEAFFGQGTRLTVV.